One sample yielded the 5 T cell receptor beta chains listed below, sequenced in a study of cytomegalovirus exposure and HLA in healthy donors (dated by TCRdb to 2016 to 2017). Preparation of the library involved the immunoSEQ multiplex PCR assay. The multiplex PCR relied on a mix of 60 forward primers for TCR Vbeta segments and 13 reverse primers for TCR Jbeta segments. As stored in TCRdb, this immuneACCESS dataset retains in-frame rearrangements with V and J assigned. A fraction of the clones does not appear; measured against another copy, unresolved V genes explain less than half of the discrepancy, and the remainder lacks a known reason. Here the sample has about 160,000 clones; approximately 79% occur a single time. The biggest ten clones account for roughly 1.9% of the sample. The material sequenced was PBMCs. The receptors were gathered from a human donor in good health.

The rearrangement uses TRBV6-5 and TRBJ2-1; TRBD1 matches 9 bases. The CDR3 has 14 residues. Germline loops: CDR1 MNHEY, CDR2 SVGAGI. Trimming took 4 bases from V and 5 from J; bases not matched to a gene: 3. In DNA form, the CDR3 reads TGTGCCAGCAGTTTCCGGGACAGGGACAATGAGCAGTTCTTC. Translating it yields CASSFRDRDNEQFF.

V usage is TRBV5-1 and J usage is TRBJ1-2; TRBD1 matches 8 bases. V dropped 4 bases and J dropped 5; count of bases not matched to a gene: 13. The CDR3 has 16 amino acids. The germline gives CDR1 SGHRS, CDR2 YFSETQ. This CDR3 reads CASSLTGANRPYGYTF. Here the CDR3 DNA reads TGCGCCAGCAGCCTGACAGGGGCCAACCGTCCATATGGCTACACCTTC.

This rearrangement joins TRBV10-3 to TRBJ1-5; weak D call: TRBD1 (5 bases). Germline loops: CDR1 ENHRY, CDR2 SYGVKD. This CDR3 has 16 amino acids. V was trimmed by 8 bases and J by 4 bases, leaving 21 bases between them. CDR3 residues: CAISPFAGSGNQPQHF. The CDR3 region has the DNA TGTGCCATCTCCCCCTTTGCAGGGTCCGGTAATCAGCCCCAGCATTTT.

This chain uses TRBV21-1 with TRBJ1-1; the table gives TRBD1 as D, unverified against the DNA. TRBV21-1 is a pseudogene. The CDR3 contains 15 residues. The CDR3 here is CASKFVAGMNTEAFF. The CDR3 DNA sequence: TGTGCCAGCAAGTTTGTGGCAGGGATGAACACTGAAGCTTTCTTT.

The rearrangement joins TRBV28 to TRBJ2-7; maybe TRBD1 (7 bases). This CDR3 has 13 residues. Deletions cut 7 bases from V and 3 bases from J, with 13 bases between. Germline-derived CDR1 and CDR2 are MDHEN and SYDVKM. This chain's CDR3 is CASTQGGGYEQYF. Here the CDR3 DNA reads TGTGCCAGCACCCAGGGGGGTGGCTACGAGCAGTACTTC. Using reference TRBV28 and TRBJ2-7 for the parts outside the CDR3, the full variable domain is DVKVTQSSRYLVKRTGEKVFLECVQDMDHENMFWYRQDPGLGLRLIYFSYDVKMKEKGDIPEGYSVSREKKERFSLILESASTNQTSMYLCASTQGGGYEQYFGPGTRLTVT.